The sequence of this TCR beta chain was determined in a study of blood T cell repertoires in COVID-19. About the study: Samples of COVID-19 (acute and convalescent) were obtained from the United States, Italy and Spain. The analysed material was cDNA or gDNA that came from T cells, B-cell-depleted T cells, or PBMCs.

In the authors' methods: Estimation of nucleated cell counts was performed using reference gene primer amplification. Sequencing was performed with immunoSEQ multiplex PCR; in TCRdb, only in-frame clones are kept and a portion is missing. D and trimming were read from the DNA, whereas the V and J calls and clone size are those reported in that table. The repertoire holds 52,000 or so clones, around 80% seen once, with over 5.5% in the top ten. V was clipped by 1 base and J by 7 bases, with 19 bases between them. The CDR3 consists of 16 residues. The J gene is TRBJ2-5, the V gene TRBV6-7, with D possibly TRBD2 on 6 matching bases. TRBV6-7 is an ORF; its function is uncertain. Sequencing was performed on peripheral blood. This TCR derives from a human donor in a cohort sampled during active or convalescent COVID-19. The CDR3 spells CASSYLRLVLNGTQYF. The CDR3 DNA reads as TGTGCCAGCAGTTACTTACGACTAGTTCTCAATGGGACCCAGTACTTC.